A selection of T cell receptor beta chains follows, all from one sample in a study of neurological immune-mediated disorders. TCRdb ran MiXCR on the 5' RACE reads and lists one entry per CDR3 protein. Of 50,000 to 80,000 distinct CDR3 sequences listed, under 3.5% were seen once; the top ten hold 3% to 4%. The specimen sequenced was PBMCs. The source is a man aged 35-49 years with multiple sclerosis. Each CDR3 is given without its conserved first and last residue.

v_gene	j_gene	CDR3aa
TRBV5-1	TRBJ2-3	ASGGTGHRTDTQY
TRBV5-1	TRBJ1-1	ASSFRAEDTEAF
TRBV2	TRBJ2-3	ASSEEYTDTQY
TRBV20-1	TRBJ2-3	SAVIAGVGDTQY
TRBV6-5	TRBJ1-4	ASSALGGRGEKLF
TRBV7-2	TRBJ2-3	ASSLAGGPGGDTQY
TRBV7-6	TRBJ2-5	ASSPRGQPVGGETQY
TRBV7-9	TRBJ2-7	ASSFQGYEQY
TRBV5-1	TRBJ1-5	ASSLTGDQPQH
TRBV18	TRBJ1-1	ASSLSQGGAGTEAF
TRBV5-1	TRBJ2-5	ASSPSQGQVETQY
TRBV20-1	TRBJ2-1	SARDQGGEQF
TRBV20-1	TRBJ2-7	SARDLTGDEQY
TRBV20-1	TRBJ2-2	SARDARGLDTGELF
TRBV20-1	TRBJ2-7	SARSPGTDSSYEQY
TRBV5-1	TRBJ2-3	ASSLAGTGSDTQY
TRBV20-1	TRBJ2-1	SAERYNEQF
TRBV20-1	TRBJ2-3	SAEGSTQY
TRBV7-2	TRBJ2-7	ASSFRGRANYEQY
TRBV6-6	TRBJ2-3	ASSYDAKPSSGEKQY
TRBV12-3/TRBV12-4	TRBJ1-2	ASSLVYLNIANYGYT
TRBV20-1	TRBJ2-5	SARWGTGTETQY
TRBV5-1	TRBJ2-2	ASGPGTGDTGELF
TRBV29-1	TRBJ2-6	SVSTGTGANVLT
TRBV20-1	TRBJ2-7	SARSWDAYEQY
TRBV7-8	TRBJ1-1	ASSSAVGAGTEAF
TRBV12-3/TRBV12-4	TRBJ2-4	ASSLGGPAKNIQY
TRBV5-6	TRBJ2-5	ASSSGQGRETQY
TRBV20-1	TRBJ1-1	SASPGTGFLNTEAF
TRBV12-3/TRBV12-4	TRBJ2-1	ASSPGGASGTNEQF
TRBV25-1	TRBJ1-1	ASSEEGSNTEAF
TRBV29-1	TRBJ2-1	SVWTTSYNEQF
TRBV25-1	TRBJ2-7	ASSGQGHYEQY
TRBV24-1	TRBJ2-3	ATSDSWGSTDTQY
TRBV12-3/TRBV12-4	TRBJ2-7	ASSLPGGEQY
TRBV28	TRBJ2-7	ASSLWASGPYEQY